This TCR beta chain was recorded in a study of blood T cell repertoires in COVID-19. Across the study: T cells, B-cell-depleted T cells, or PBMCs supplied cDNA or gDNA.

Authors' data handling: Reference gene primer amplification yielded estimated nucleated cell counts. Sequencing was performed with immunoSEQ multiplex PCR; in TCRdb, only in-frame clones are kept and a portion is missing. V, J and clone size derive from that table, while D and trimming were established from the DNA sequence. The sample has some 700,000 clones; about nine tenths are singletons. The CDR3 loop spans 12 amino acids. CDR1 is LNHDA and CDR2 is SQIVND in the germline V gene (reference sequence). Trimming pared 8 bases from V and 3 bases from J, leaving 10 bases between. V and J are TRBV19 and TRBJ1-2; D remains ambiguous. The sequenced material came from peripheral blood. This sequence originates from a woman aged 18 to 35 with acute or convalescent COVID-19. The CDR3 protein is CASSPPDYGYTF. For the CDR3, the DNA is TGTGCCAGTTCCCCCCCCGACTATGGCTACACCTTC.